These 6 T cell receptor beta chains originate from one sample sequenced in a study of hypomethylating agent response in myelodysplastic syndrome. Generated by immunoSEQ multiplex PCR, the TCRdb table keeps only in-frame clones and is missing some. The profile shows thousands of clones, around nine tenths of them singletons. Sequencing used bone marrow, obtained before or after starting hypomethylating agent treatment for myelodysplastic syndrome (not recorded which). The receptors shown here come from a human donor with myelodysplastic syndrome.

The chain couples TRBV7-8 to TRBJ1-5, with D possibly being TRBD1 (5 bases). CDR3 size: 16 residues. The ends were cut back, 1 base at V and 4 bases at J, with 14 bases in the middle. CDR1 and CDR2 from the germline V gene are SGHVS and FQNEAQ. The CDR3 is CASSLERTGVNQPQHF. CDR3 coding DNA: TGTGCCAGCAGCTTAGAGAGGACGGGGGTGAATCAGCCCCAGCATTTT.

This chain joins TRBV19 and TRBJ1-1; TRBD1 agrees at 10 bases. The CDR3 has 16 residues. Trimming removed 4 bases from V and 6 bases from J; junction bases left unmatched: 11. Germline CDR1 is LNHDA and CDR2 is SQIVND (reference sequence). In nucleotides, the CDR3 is TGTGCCAGTAGTACGCCGGGACAGGGGTTATTTGCTGAAGCTTTCTTT. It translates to CASSTPGQGLFAEAFF.

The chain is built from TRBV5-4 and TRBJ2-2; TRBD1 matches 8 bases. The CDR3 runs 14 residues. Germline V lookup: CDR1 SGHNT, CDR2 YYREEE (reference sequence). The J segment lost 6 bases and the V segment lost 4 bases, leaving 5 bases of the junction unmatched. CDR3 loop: CASSRTGSPGELFF. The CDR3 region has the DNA TGTGCCAGCAGCCGGACAGGGAGTCCCGGGGAGCTGTTTTTT.

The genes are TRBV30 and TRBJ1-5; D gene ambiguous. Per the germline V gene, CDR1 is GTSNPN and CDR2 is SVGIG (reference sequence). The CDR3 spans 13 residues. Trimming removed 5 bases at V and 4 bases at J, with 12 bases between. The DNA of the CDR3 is TGTGCCTGGTCCAGCTTAGAGAATCAGCCCCAGCATTTT. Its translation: CAWSSLENQPQHF.

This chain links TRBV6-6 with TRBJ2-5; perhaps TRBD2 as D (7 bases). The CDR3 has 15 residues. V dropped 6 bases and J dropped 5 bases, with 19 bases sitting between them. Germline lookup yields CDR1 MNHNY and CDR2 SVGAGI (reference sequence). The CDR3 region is CASSPLWGGEETQYF. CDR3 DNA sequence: TGTGCCAGCAGCCCCCTGTGGGGGGGCGAGGAGACCCAGTACTTC.

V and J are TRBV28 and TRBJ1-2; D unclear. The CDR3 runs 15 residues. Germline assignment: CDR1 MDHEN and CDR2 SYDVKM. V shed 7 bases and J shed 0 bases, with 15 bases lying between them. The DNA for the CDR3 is TGTGCCAGCACCCCCAGGAGACTAGCTAACTATGGCTACACCTTC. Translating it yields CASTPRRLANYGYTF.